Each of the 32 T cell receptor beta chains below was sequenced from the same sample in a study of T cell responses to AZD1222 COVID-19 vaccine. Sequencing was performed with immunoSEQ multiplex PCR; in TCRdb, only in-frame clones are kept and a portion is missing. This table holds over 100,000 clones, about nine tenths found once. Material: peripheral blood, obtained 28 days after the second AZD1222 dose. The receptors shown here come from an adult who received the AZD1222 COVID-19 vaccine.

This clone has a handful of counts. The chain has TRBV11-3 and TRBJ1-5; no definite D call. Trimming took 4 bases from V and 10 from J, leaving 11 bases between them. CDR3 length: 12 amino acids. Germline values: CDR1 SGHNT, CDR2 YENEEA. The CDR3 DNA sequence: TGTGCCAGCAGCTCCAGACTCCATCCCCAGCATTTT. The encoded protein is CASSSRLHPQHF.

The chain recombines TRBV6-6 with TRBJ1-2; D not certain. CDR1 is MNHNY, CDR2 SVGAGI, per germline (reference sequence). V shed 6 bases and J shed 4 bases, with 12 bases lying between them. CDR3 length equals 13 residues. CDR3 protein: CASRGGLSYGYTF. CDR3 in DNA: TGTGCCAGCAGGGGCGGACTGAGCTATGGCTACACCTTC.

The chain recombines TRBV18 with TRBJ2-5; D might be TRBD2 (5 bases). The germline V gene has CDR1 KGHSH and CDR2 LQKENI. CDR3 size: 14 residues. Trimming shortened V by 4 bases and J by 1 base, and 10 bases separated the two germline ends. The CDR3 sequence is CASSHSRGQETQYF. Written as DNA, the CDR3 is TGTGCCAGCTCACACTCTCGGGGCCAAGAGACCCAGTACTTC.

The rearrangement links TRBV11-3 to TRBJ2-3; D unclear. V was trimmed by 3 bases and J by 5 bases, leaving 9 bases between them. CDR1 and CDR2 (germline): SGHNT, YENEEA. This CDR3 spans 13 amino acids. The DNA for the CDR3 is TGTGCCAGCAGCTTTAACGAGGAAGATACGCAGTATTTT. Its translation: CASSFNEEDTQYF.

The chain joins TRBV2 to TRBJ1-5, with a tentative D call TRBD1 (5 bases). V was pared by 3 bases and J by 4 bases, with 10 bases between. Germline V CDR1 and CDR2: SNHLY, FYNNEI. The CDR3 consists of 14 residues. The CDR3 DNA reads TGTGCCAGCAGTGACAGGGAACGAAATCAGCCCCAGCATTTT. Translation gives CASSDRERNQPQHF. Variable domain in full (rest from reference TRBV2 and TRBJ1-5): EPEVTQTPSHQVTQMGQEVILRCVPISNHLYFYWYRQILGQKVEFLVSFYNNEISEKSEIFDDQFSVERPDGSNFTLKIRSTKLEDSAMYFCASSDRERNQPQHFGDGTRLSIL.

This clone was counted a single time. The rearrangement links TRBV7-8 to TRBJ2-2; possible D gene TRBD1, 5 bases. CDR1 is SGHVS, CDR2 FQNEAQ, per germline. CDR3 length equals 14 residues. V gave up 3 bases and J gave up 5 bases, with 10 bases separating them. The CDR3 protein is CASSLGLGTGELFF. CDR3 coding DNA: TGTGCCAGCAGCTTGGGGCTTGGAACCGGGGAGCTGTTTTTT.

This chain links TRBV30 with TRBJ1-5; D perhaps matches TRBD1 (6 bases). The CDR3 covers 16 residues. CDR1 and CDR2 from the germline V gene are GTSNPN and SVGIG (reference sequence). The V gene lost 0 bases and the J gene lost 2 bases, with 14 bases spanning the gap. The DNA for the CDR3 is TGTGCCTGGAGTGTACTTCAGGGGATAGGCAATCAGCCCCAGCATTTT. Protein sequence: CAWSVLQGIGNQPQHF.

The chain links TRBV29-1 to TRBJ1-2; possible D gene TRBD1, 6 bases. The CDR3 is 12 amino acids. CDR1 and CDR2 (germline): SQVTM, ANQGSEA. V shed 6 bases and J shed 4 bases, with 12 bases lying between them. CDR3 sequence (DNA): TGCAGCGTAGCTCAACAGGGCTATGGCTACACCTTC. This codes for CSVAQQGYGYTF.

The rearrangement joins TRBV6-5 to TRBJ1-6; D not resolved. Deletions cut 8 bases from V and 6 bases from J, with 14 bases between. This CDR3 comprises 14 residues. The V gene's germline CDR1 is MNHEY and CDR2 SVGAGI. The CDR3 reads CASGAPLANSPLHF. CDR3 DNA sequence: TGTGCCAGCGGCGCGCCTCTAGCTAATTCACCCCTCCACTTT.

V usage is TRBV28 and J usage is TRBJ1-2; D unclear. This CDR3 region has 11 residues. Between the trimmed V and J ends, which lost 6 bases and 9 bases, there was a span of 11 bases. Germline V gives CDR1 MDHEN, CDR2 SYDVKM. Here the CDR3 DNA reads TGTGCCAGCAGCAGCGAACCGCGCTACACCTTC. Translating gives CASSSEPRYTF.

V is TRBV19 and J is TRBJ1-5; tentative D call: TRBD1 (5 bases). Trimming took off 6 bases at V and 7 bases at J, with 13 bases between the two ends. This CDR3 spans 13 amino acids. CDR1 is LNHDA and CDR2 is SQIVND in the germline V gene (reference sequence). The CDR3 DNA reads as TGTGCCAGTAGCCCAGGGATTCGACAGCCCCAGCATTTT. Its translation: CASSPGIRQPQHF.

This clone was counted once. The chain employs TRBV5-1 and TRBJ2-7; 9 bases are shared with TRBD1. Trimming removed 0 bases from V and 7 bases from J; junction bases left unmatched: 5. This CDR3 has 14 amino acids. Germline V CDR1 and CDR2: SGHRS, YFSETQ. CDR3 sequence reads: CASSLGRTGEEQYF. The CDR3 DNA follows: TGCGCCAGCAGCTTGGGTCGGACAGGGGAGGAGCAGTACTTC.

This chain uses TRBV25-1 with TRBJ1-2, with D tentatively TRBD1 (5 bases). The CDR3 runs 12 residues. V lost 2 bases and J 5 bases, leaving 6 bases between the germline ends. Germline CDR1 is MGHDK and CDR2 is SYGVNS. CDR3 DNA: TGTGCCAGCAGTGAACAGGGATATGGCTACACCTTC. Translated: CASSEQGYGYTF.

This chain joins TRBV5-1 and TRBJ2-1, with TRBD2 matching over 7 bases. With V trimmed by 1 base and J by 5 bases, 12 bases remained unmatched. Germline-derived CDR1 and CDR2 are SGHRS and YFSETQ. CDR3 length: 17 residues. The CDR3: CASSLPPGLAVHNEQFF. The CDR3 DNA follows: TGCGCCAGCAGCTTGCCCCCAGGGCTAGCGGTACACAATGAGCAGTTCTTC.

This clone was seen once. J is TRBJ1-2 and V is TRBV5-1, with D unclear. Trimming shortened V by 0 bases and J by 4 bases, and 10 bases separated the two germline ends. The CDR3 length is 14 residues. Germline lookup yields CDR1 SGHRS and CDR2 YFSETQ. CDR3 sequence reads: CASSLAAGSYGYTF. The DNA for the CDR3 is TGCGCCAGCAGCTTGGCCGCGGGGAGCTATGGCTACACCTTC.

This chain links TRBV7-6 with TRBJ2-7; D may correspond to TRBD1 or TRBD2 (5 bases each). The ends were cut back, 5 bases at V and 5 bases at J, with 25 bases in the middle. The CDR3 length is 17 residues. CDR1 and CDR2 (germline): SGHVS, FNYEAQ. CDR3 in DNA: TGTGCCAGCAGCCCAAACCGGGGCCTCCTGAAGGGCCACGAGCAGTACTTC. This sequence encodes CASSPNRGLLKGHEQYF.

This chain links TRBV6-2 or TRBV6-3 with TRBJ1-1; D is ambiguous. The germline gives CDR1 MNHEY, CDR2 SVGEGT. The CDR3 contains 14 residues. V lost 2 bases and J 3 bases, leaving 10 bases between the germline ends. CDR3 in amino acids: CASSYVVLDTEAFF. CDR3 nucleotides: TGTGCCAGCAGTTACGTAGTGTTGGACACTGAAGCTTTCTTT.

The rearrangement links TRBV2 to TRBJ2-7, with TRBD2 matching 9 bases. The germline gives CDR1 SNHLY, CDR2 FYNNEI. Trimming removed 7 bases from V and 7 bases from J; junction bases left unmatched: 11. The CDR3 sequence is 14 residues long. CDR3: CASKKDSGRAEQYF. The CDR3 DNA follows: TGTGCCAGCAAAAAAGATAGCGGGAGAGCGGAGCAGTACTTC.

This clone has a single count. The rearrangement links TRBV5-1 to TRBJ2-3; maybe TRBD1 (6 bases). V lost 4 bases, J lost 6 bases, and 15 bases lay in between. In germline, CDR1 is SGHRS, CDR2 YFSETQ. This CDR3 comprises 14 residues. CDR3 DNA sequence: TGCGCCAGCAGCCCGGGACATCAGGCGGATACGCAGTATTTT. As protein: CASSPGHQADTQYF.

The chain is built from TRBV27 and TRBJ1-1, with no clear D. Per germline, CDR1 MNHEY and CDR2 SMNVEV (reference sequence). This CDR3 is 14 amino acids long. The ends were cut back, 6 bases at V and 0 bases at J, with 11 bases in the middle. CDR3 sequence (DNA): TGTGCCAGCAGACGAACCGGGCTGAACACTGAAGCTTTCTTT. Its protein is CASRRTGLNTEAFF.

The chain links TRBV12-3 or TRBV12-4 to TRBJ1-1, with a weak D call TRBD1 (5 bases). This CDR3 region has 13 residues. The V and J ends lost 2 bases and 6 bases respectively, with 10 bases between them. This chain's CDR3 is CASSLRAGPEAFF. For the CDR3, the DNA is TGTGCCAGCAGTTTAAGGGCAGGGCCTGAAGCTTTCTTT.

The rearrangement uses TRBV12-3 or TRBV12-4 and TRBJ2-7; unclear D gene. The CDR3 length is 12 residues. V was cut by 6 bases and J by 8 bases, with 14 bases left in between. CDR3 bases: TGTGCCAGCAGCCCAGATGTTCCCAAGCAGTACTTC. Its translation: CASSPDVPKQYF.

The CDR3 DNA is TGTGCCAGCAGCCAAAGTTCGTGGCGCTCCTACAATGAGCAGTTCTTC. The encoded protein is CASSQSSWRSYNEQFF. The chain is built from TRBV3-1 (or the pseudogene TRBV3-2) and TRBJ2-1; no definite D call. The V end lost 2 bases, the J end lost 0 bases, and 11 bases lay between the germline ends. This CDR3 is 16 amino acids long. From germline, CDR1 is LGHDT and CDR2 YNNKEL (reference sequence).

CDR3 in DNA: TGTGCCACCAAGTTTTGGGGACAGGGGGCGAATGAGCAGTTCTTC. Amino acids: CATKFWGQGANEQFF. V gene TRBV5-4 combines with J gene TRBJ2-1; 12 bases are a match to TRBD1. The length of the CDR3 is 15 residues. Germline V gives CDR1 SGHNT, CDR2 YYREEE (reference sequence). Trimming removed 9 bases from V and 7 bases from J; junction bases left unmatched: 11.

The CDR3 bases are TGTGCCAGCAGCCGGACAGGGCAGGAGGGTGAAAAACTGTTTTTT. Translation: CASSRTGQEGEKLFF. The chain recombines TRBV28 with TRBJ1-4; TRBD1 matches 8 bases. The ends lost 6 bases at V and 7 bases at J; junction bases unmatched: 10. CDR1 and CDR2 from the germline V gene are MDHEN and SYDVKM. The CDR3 is 15 amino acids.

This chain links TRBV3-1 (or the pseudogene TRBV3-2) with TRBJ2-3; TRBD2 matches 13 bases. Germline V gene sequence: CDR1 LGHDT, CDR2 YNNKEL (reference sequence). CDR3 size: 16 residues. Trimming removed 4 bases from V and 2 bases from J; junction bases left unmatched: 3. CDR3 sequence reads: CASSLGLAGVTDTQYF. DNA of the CDR3: TGTGCCAGCAGCCTCGGACTAGCGGGAGTCACAGATACGCAGTATTTT.

This clone was detected only a few times. This chain connects TRBV4-2 to TRBJ2-6; no firm D call. CDR1 and CDR2 (germline): LGHNA, YNFKEQ. This CDR3 is 15 amino acids long. V was pared by 0 bases and J by 0 bases, with 3 bases between. The CDR3 spells CASSQDASGANVLTF. CDR3 sequence (DNA): TGTGCCAGCAGCCAAGATGCCTCTGGGGCCAACGTCCTGACTTTC.

The chain employs TRBV7-3 and TRBJ2-2; no firm D call. From germline, CDR1 is SGHTA and CDR2 FQGTGA. This CDR3 is built from 15 residues. V lost 1 base to trimming and J lost 7 bases, with 13 bases between them. CDR3 DNA sequence: TGTGCCAGCAGCTTAAGGCCCAGTGAAAACGGGGAGCTGTTTTTT. Residues: CASSLRPSENGELFF.

This chain joins TRBV27 and TRBJ2-7, with D possibly TRBD1 on 6 matching bases. The CDR3 sequence is 16 residues long. In germline, CDR1 is MNHEY, CDR2 SMNVEV (reference sequence). V was clipped by 0 bases and J by 4 bases, with 16 bases between them. The CDR3 region has the DNA TGTGCCAGCAGTTTATCGAAGGGGGTGATTCAATACGAGCAGTACTTC. This encodes CASSLSKGVIQYEQYF.

This chain connects TRBV11-2 to TRBJ1-6; D gene unclear. From germline, CDR1 is SGHAT and CDR2 FQNNGV. The CDR3 contains 14 residues. Trimming cost V 1 base and J 8 bases, with 9 bases left between them. The CDR3 reads CASSLALSDSPLHF. CDR3 nucleotide sequence: TGTGCCAGCAGCTTAGCCCTTTCGGATTCACCCCTCCACTTT.

This clone occurred once. The chain links TRBV2 to TRBJ2-3; 12 nucleotides align to TRBD2. The V segment lost 1 base and the J segment 2 bases; nucleotides outside the gene matches: 7. Germline V gives CDR1 SNHLY, CDR2 FYNNEI. The CDR3 consists of 18 residues. The CDR3 DNA sequence: TGTGCCAGCAGTGAAGGCTCACTAGCGGGAGGTCTCACAGATACGCAGTATTTT. Its protein product is CASSEGSLAGGLTDTQYF.

The V gene is TRBV12-5, the J gene TRBJ1-1; D may be TRBD1 (5 bases). This CDR3 contains 16 residues. Trimming cost V 2 bases and J 0 bases, with 13 bases left between them. Germline lookup yields CDR1 LGHNT and CDR2 FRNRAP. The CDR3 loop reads CASGLYPGQMNTEAFF. The CDR3 DNA sequence: TGTGCTAGTGGTTTGTACCCGGGGCAGATGAACACTGAAGCTTTCTTT.